This TCR beta chain appears in the sequencing data of a study of CD8 T cells in ankylosing spondylitis. A remark on this clonotype: Its antigen is unidentified.

Germline loops: CDR1 SEHNR, CDR2 FQNEAQ (reference sequence). The CDR3 is 13 amino acids. The V end lost 11 bases, the J end lost 0 bases, and 14 bases lay between the germline ends. Library preparation for TCR beta used quantitative 5'-RACE with molecular barcodes. One entry per CDR3 protein, called by TCRdb with MiXCR from the 5' RACE reads. The top ten clones hold 2.5% to 3% of a sample with under 250,000 distinct CDR3 sequences, roughly a tenth of them seen once. The study, taken as a whole, reports: Significant enrichment of disease-linked clones was reported in matched ankylosing spondylitis synovial fluid.

The chain couples TRBV7-9 to TRBJ2-7; D is possibly TRBD2 (7 bases). The receptor's source is a male donor with ankylosing spondylitis or in good health (not recorded which). Sequenced material: blood, either unsorted or a sorted T cell fraction (not recorded which). CDR3: CAGGGESSYEQYF. The CDR3 coding sequence is TGTGCCGGAGGGGGGGAGAGCTCCTACGAGCAGTACTTC.